This entry lists 32 T cell receptor beta chains sequenced from one sample in a study of identical twins. In TCRdb, the 5' RACE reads were re-called with MiXCR into one record per CDR3 protein. The profile covers about 890,000 distinct CDR3 sequences, with over 9% appearing a single time and under 2% taken by the ten largest. The sample was also reused in another study, on yellow fever vaccine responses in identical twins.

The source material was PBMCs. Source of these receptors: a woman under 30 in good health.

This clonotype was detected many times. The CDR3 DNA follows: TGTGCCAGCAGCTTAGCGGGCAACTACGAGCAGTACGTC. Translating it yields CASSLAGNYEQYV. The V gene is TRBV11-2, the J gene TRBJ2-7, with unresolved D. CDR1 SGHAT and CDR2 FQNNGV come from the germline V gene. The CDR3 is made up of 13 amino acids. Deletions cut 1 base from V and 3 bases from J, with 7 bases between.

As to this clonotype: At one of its ends the junction is not consistent with the germline gene, which may arise from a read error. The chain employs TRBV20-1 and TRBJ1-1; tentative D call: TRBD1 (6 bases). CDR1 and CDR2 from the germline V gene are DFQATT and SNEGSKA (reference sequence). This CDR3 has 15 residues. The CDR3 DNA follows: TGCTGTGCTAGAGATTCGGGACACTCGAACACTGAAGCTTTCTTT. Amino acids: CCARDSGHSNTEAFF.

The chain links TRBV4-1 to TRBJ2-7; 7 nucleotides align to TRBD2. The junction had 10 bases not matched to a gene; V was cut back by 5 bases and J by 3 bases. CDR1 is MGHRA and CDR2 is YSYEKL in the germline V gene. CDR3 length: 15 residues. CDR3 sequence reads: CASSYSGGGNYEQYF. The CDR3 nucleotides are TGCGCCAGCAGCTACTCGGGCGGGGGAAACTACGAGCAGTACTTC.

This clonotype has more than one count but fewer than ten. The chain recombines TRBV20-1 with TRBJ2-3, with D unclear. The CDR3 is 13 residues long. V dropped 4 bases and J dropped 6 bases, with 14 bases sitting between them. Germline-derived CDR1 and CDR2 are DFQATT and SNEGSKA (reference sequence). DNA of the CDR3: TGCAGTGCTAATGTGCCAGGAGCGGATACGCAGTATTTT. Translating it yields CSANVPGADTQYF.

The table lists this clonotype with a few counts. CDR3 region: CSARDFKLNTEAFF. DNA of the CDR3: TGCAGTGCTAGAGATTTCAAACTGAACACTGAAGCTTTCTTT. This rearrangement joins TRBV20-1 to TRBJ1-1; D is uncertain. Deletions cut 0 bases from V and 0 bases from J, with 8 bases between. The V gene's germline CDR1 is DFQATT and CDR2 SNEGSKA (reference sequence). This CDR3 has 14 residues.

This clonotype turned up a few times. V is TRBV5-1 and J is TRBJ2-1; the D is unclear. Germline CDR1 reads SGHRS; CDR2 reads YFSETQ. The CDR3 runs 13 residues. Trimming removed 4 bases at V and 4 bases at J, with 9 bases between. The CDR3 DNA follows: TGCGCCAGCAGCAAAGACACATACAATGAGCAGTTCTTC. Its translation is CASSKDTYNEQFF. Drawing the rest from reference TRBV5-1 and TRBJ2-1, the complete variable domain is KAGVTQTPRYLIKTRGQQVTLSCSPISGHRSVSWYQQTPGQGLQFLFEYFSETQRNKGNFPGRFSGRQFSNSRSEMNVSTLELGDSALYLCASSKDTYNEQFFGPGTRLTVL.

This clonotype was observed a handful of times. The genes are TRBV29-1 and TRBJ2-5; 16 nucleotides line up with TRBD2. Germline assignment: CDR1 SQVTM and CDR2 ANQGSEA. Losses at the gene ends were 4 bases for V and 6 bases for J; bases not matched to a gene: 11. The CDR3 spans 17 residues. The CDR3 sequence: CSVASTLGLAGGQTQYF. For the CDR3, the DNA is TGCAGCGTTGCGTCTACTTTGGGACTAGCGGGAGGGCAGACCCAGTACTTC.

This clonotype has a handful of counts. The chain has TRBV3-1 and TRBJ2-1; TRBD2 agrees at 9 bases. CDR3 length equals 16 residues. Germline loops: CDR1 LGHDT, CDR2 YNNKEL (reference sequence). The V segment lost 1 base and the J segment 2 bases; nucleotides outside the gene matches: 3. CDR3 nucleotides: TGTGCCAGCAGCCAAGCTCCTAGCGGGGCCTACAATGAGCAGTTCTTC. Encoded protein: CASSQAPSGAYNEQFF.

This clonotype has more than one count but fewer than ten. V usage is TRBV18 and J usage is TRBJ2-1; 7 nucleotides align to TRBD1. J gave up 6 bases and V 8 bases, and 10 bases lay outside the gene matches. The V gene's germline CDR1 is KGHSH and CDR2 LQKENI. The CDR3 is 14 amino acids. This CDR3 reads CASAGTVFPNEQFF. The CDR3 nucleotides read TGTGCCAGCGCCGGGACAGTCTTCCCCAATGAGCAGTTCTTC.

V usage is TRBV28 and J usage is TRBJ1-5; perhaps TRBD1 as D (6 bases). With 7 bases removed from V and 3 bases from J, the gap between germline ends came to 16 bases. The CDR3 is made up of 15 amino acids. The germline V gene has CDR1 MDHEN and CDR2 SYDVKM. DNA of the CDR3: TGTGCCAGCACTACGACCAGGGGACCCAATCAGCCCCAGCATTTT. This gives the protein CASTTTRGPNQPQHF.

This clonotype was counted between two and nine times. The V call is TRBV7-8, the J call TRBJ2-2; 9 bases are a match to TRBD2. This CDR3 has 16 residues. Looked up from germline, CDR1 is SGHVS and CDR2 is FQNEAQ. Trimming removed 4 bases from V and 4 bases from J; junction bases left unmatched: 7. DNA for the CDR3: TGTGCCAGCAGCTACGAGCGGGGGGCCATCACCGGGGAGCTGTTTTTT. Its protein product is CASSYERGAITGELFF. Full variable domain (missing parts from reference TRBV7-8 and TRBJ2-2): GAGVSQSPRYKVAKRGQDVALRCDPISGHVSLFWYQQALGQGPEFLTYFQNEAQLDKSGLPSDRFFAERPEGSVSTLKIQRTQQEDSAVYLCASSYERGAITGELFFGEGSRLTVL.

The V call is TRBV7-9, the J call TRBJ1-1, with TRBD1 as a possible D gene (6 bases). The V end was cut by 5 bases, the J end by 1 base, with 17 bases between. The length of the CDR3 is 16 residues. Germline CDR1 SEHNR, CDR2 FQNEAQ (reference sequence). The CDR3 spells CASSKEGGRPNTEAFF. CDR3 DNA sequence: TGTGCCAGCAGCAAAGAGGGGGGACGGCCGAACACTGAAGCTTTCTTT.

The chain employs TRBV11-3 and TRBJ1-1; 7 bases map to TRBD1. The CDR3 loop spans 15 amino acids. Germline CDR1 SGHNT, CDR2 YENEEA. V shed 1 base and J 1 base; nucleotides not matched to a gene: 3. CDR3 nucleotide sequence: TGTGCCAGCAGCTTAGCGTACAGGGGGAACACTGAAGCTTTCTTT. Encoded protein: CASSLAYRGNTEAFF.

The rearrangement joins TRBV11-2 to TRBJ1-5, with D tentatively TRBD1 (5 bases). V was clipped by 5 bases and J by 4 bases, with 12 bases between them. Germline values: CDR1 SGHAT, CDR2 FQNNGV. The CDR3 is made up of 14 amino acids. The CDR3 region has the DNA TGTGCCAGCAGCCCCGGGACTCAGAATCAGCCCCAGCATTTT. This codes for CASSPGTQNQPQHF. Drawing the rest from reference TRBV11-2 and TRBJ1-5, the complete variable domain is EAGVAQSPRYKIIEKRQSVAFWCNPISGHATLYWYQQILGQGPKLLIQFQNNGVVDDSQLPKDRFSAERLKGVDSTLKIQPAKLEDSAVYLCASSPGTQNQPQHFGDGTRLSIL.

This clonotype was observed a handful of times. The chain couples TRBV5-1 to TRBJ2-3; possibly TRBD1 for D (6 bases). CDR1 is SGHRS and CDR2 is YFSETQ in the germline V gene. The CDR3 has 14 residues. The V end lost 4 bases, the J end lost 0 bases, and 9 bases lay between the germline ends. CDR3 DNA sequence: TGCGCCAGCAGCCATGGACAGAGCACAGATACGCAGTATTTT. Its protein product is CASSHGQSTDTQYF.

This clonotype turned up a few times. V gene TRBV7-2 combines with J gene TRBJ2-1; TRBD1 matches 10 bases. Germline CDR1 SGHTA, CDR2 FQGNSA. The trim removed 1 base at V and 9 bases at J, leaving 3 bases unmatched. The CDR3 contains 14 residues. The CDR3 region is CASSLGTGGSEQFF. The CDR3 DNA follows: TGTGCCAGCAGCTTAGGGACAGGGGGTAGTGAGCAGTTCTTC.

This clonotype was seen more than once but under ten times. The chain combines TRBV28 with TRBJ2-2, with a weak D call TRBD1 (6 bases). V lost 6 bases and J 1 base, leaving 12 bases between the germline ends. This CDR3 contains 15 residues. The V gene's germline CDR1 is MDHEN and CDR2 SYDVKM. The CDR3 is CASRGETGNTGELFF. In nucleotides, the CDR3 is TGTGCCAGCAGAGGCGAGACAGGGAACACCGGGGAGCTGTTTTTT. Together with reference TRBV28 and TRBJ2-2, the CDR3 gives the full variable domain: DVKVTQSSRYLVKRTGEKVFLECVQDMDHENMFWYRQDPGLGLRLIYFSYDVKMKEKGDIPEGYSVSREKKERFSLILESASTNQTSMYLCASRGETGNTGELFFGEGSRLTVL.

The chain joins TRBV7-2 to TRBJ2-1; 9 bases fit TRBD1. This CDR3 comprises 17 residues. Germline V CDR1 and CDR2: SGHTA, FQGNSA. Trimming removed 2 bases from V and 2 bases from J; junction bases left unmatched: 7. CDR3 bases: TGTGCCAGCAGCTTATCTCCGGGACAGGGAACCTACAATGAGCAGTTCTTC. As protein: CASSLSPGQGTYNEQFF. Using reference TRBV7-2 and TRBJ2-1 for the parts outside the CDR3, the full variable domain is GAGVSQSPSNKVTEKGKDVELRCDPISGHTALYWYRQSLGQGLEFLIYFQGNSAPDKSGLPSDRFSAERTGGSVSTLTIQRTQQEDSAVYLCASSLSPGQGTYNEQFFGPGTRLTVL.

There are many counts of this clonotype. The chain combines TRBV18 with TRBJ2-5; TRBD2 agrees at 7 bases. Trimming cost V 2 bases and J 5 bases; bases outside gene matches: 5. The germline gives CDR1 KGHSH, CDR2 LQKENI. The CDR3 contains 14 residues. The CDR3 nucleotides are TGTGCCAGCTCACCAGGGGCGGGAGTCGAGACCCAGTACTTC. This sequence encodes CASSPGAGVETQYF.

This clonotype came up once. In DNA, the CDR3 is TGTGCCAGCAGTTACCGGCTAGCGGATACCTACGAGCAGTACTTC. Amino acids: CASSYRLADTYEQYF. This chain connects TRBV6-5 to TRBJ2-7; 7 bases are a match to TRBD2. Germline CDR1 is MNHEY and CDR2 is SVGAGI. V shed 2 bases, J shed 2 bases, and the junction held 6 bases outside the gene matches. The CDR3 extends over 15 amino acids.

V and J are TRBV24-1 and TRBJ2-1; tentatively, D is TRBD1 or TRBD2 (5 bases each). The V end was cut by 1 base, the J end by 10 bases, with 10 bases between. The CDR3 contains 13 residues. Germline V lookup: CDR1 KGHDR, CDR2 SFDVKD. The CDR3 bases are TGTGCCACCAGTGATTTTGGGGGATCGGAGCAGTTCTTC. The encoded protein is CATSDFGGSEQFF.

V is TRBV3-1 and J is TRBJ2-5, with D perhaps matching TRBD1 or TRBD2 (5 bases each). Trimming stripped 4 bases from V and 1 base from J, with 16 bases between. The CDR3 extends over 16 amino acids. In germline, CDR1 is LGHDT, CDR2 YNNKEL (reference sequence). The CDR3 bases are TGTGCCAGCAGCCCCCGGGGCGACTGGGGCCAAGAGACCCAGTACTTC. It specifies CASSPRGDWGQETQYF.

The chain links TRBV10-3 to TRBJ1-2; weak D call: TRBD1 (5 bases). Trimming removed 2 bases from V and 5 bases from J, with 18 bases in between. Germline V gene lookup returns CDR1 ENHRY and CDR2 SYGVKD. The CDR3 sequence is 16 residues long. Written as DNA, the CDR3 is TGTGCCATCAGTGAGCGGGAGCAGGGCGGGAGTTATGGCTACACCTTC. This sequence encodes CAISEREQGGSYGYTF.

The gene calls are TRBV19 and TRBJ2-7, with 13 nucleotides matching TRBD2. V trimming: 4 bases; J trimming: 2 bases; junction bases outside the gene matches: 5. CDR1 is LNHDA and CDR2 is SQIVND in the germline V gene (reference sequence). There are 16 residues in the CDR3. CDR3 in amino acids: CASSRGLAGLTYEQYF. The DNA of the CDR3 is TGTGCCAGTAGTAGGGGACTAGCGGGACTAACCTACGAGCAGTACTTC.

The CDR3 spells CASSKVSGVEKLFF. CDR3 nucleotide sequence: TGTGCCAGTAGTAAAGTCTCCGGTGTGGAAAAACTGTTTTTT. The chain is built from TRBV19 and TRBJ1-4; unclear D gene. CDR3 size: 14 residues. The V end was cut by 4 bases, the J end by 8 bases, with 14 bases between. Per the germline V gene, CDR1 is LNHDA and CDR2 is SQIVND (reference sequence).

This rearrangement joins TRBV10-3 to TRBJ2-2; TRBD1 aligns across 7 bases. The CDR3 sequence is 16 residues long. Germline-derived CDR1 and CDR2 are ENHRY and SYGVKD. J was trimmed by 2 bases and V by 3 bases; bases with no gene match: 6. CDR3 in DNA: TGTGCCATCAGTGATCGGAACAGGGGTAACACCGGGGAGCTGTTTTTT. As protein: CAISDRNRGNTGELFF.

The chain couples TRBV20-1 to TRBJ1-4, with 7 bases aligning to TRBD1. Germline CDR1 is DFQATT and CDR2 is SNEGSKA (reference sequence). The junction had 5 bases not matched to a gene; V was cut back by 1 base and J by 6 bases. This CDR3 is 14 amino acids long. The CDR3: CSARAGTAHEKLFF. The CDR3 DNA is TGCAGTGCTAGAGCCGGGACAGCACATGAAAAACTGTTTTTT.

This rearrangement joins TRBV15 to TRBJ2-7; 7 positions agree with TRBD1. Germline V lookup: CDR1 LNHNV, CDR2 YYDKDF (reference sequence). The CDR3 runs to 13 residues. V trimming: 3 bases; J trimming: 5 bases; junction bases outside the gene matches: 4. The CDR3 DNA reads TGTGCCACCAGCAGGGACAGGTACAACGAGCAGTACGTC. Encoded protein: CATSRDRYNEQYV.

In this sample, this clonotype turned up a few times. The rearrangement joins TRBV12-3 or TRBV12-4 to TRBJ2-7; D might be TRBD2 (5 bases). The CDR3 extends over 15 amino acids. Trimming took off 6 bases at V and 3 bases at J, with 18 bases between the two ends. The CDR3 here is CASSRPESGRYEQYF. CDR3 DNA sequence: TGTGCCAGCAGCCGCCCTGAGAGCGGCCGCTACGAGCAGTACTTC.

This clonotype occurred many times. This chain connects TRBV11-3 to TRBJ2-3; the match to TRBD2 covers 7 bases. Germline CDR1 reads SGHNT; CDR2 reads YENEEA. This CDR3 region has 16 residues. Germline trimming cut 5 bases from V and 1 base from J; bases unmatched to any gene: 9. The CDR3 region is CASSPPSGIGTDTQYF. The CDR3 region has the DNA TGTGCCAGCAGCCCCCCCAGCGGGATCGGCACAGATACGCAGTATTTT.

This clonotype was recorded many times. The genes are TRBV5-1 and TRBJ2-7; D is perhaps TRBD1 or TRBD2 (5 bases each). The CDR3 covers 13 residues. V lost 7 bases to trimming and J lost 0 bases, with 11 bases between them. CDR1 is SGHRS and CDR2 is YFSETQ in the germline V gene. The CDR3 DNA reads as TGCGCCAGCCGGGACGACAACTCCTACGAGCAGTACTTC. Amino acid sequence: CASRDDNSYEQYF.

The sample holds a few counts of this clonotype. V and J are TRBV20-1 and TRBJ2-2, with D possibly being TRBD1 (6 bases). The CDR3 runs 14 residues. V was trimmed by 0 bases and J by 6 bases, leaving 11 bases between them. Germline V gene data show CDR1 as DFQATT and CDR2 as SNEGSKA (reference sequence). The CDR3 sequence: CSARDRGSSGELFF. CDR3 bases: TGCAGTGCTAGAGACAGGGGATCTTCCGGGGAGCTGTTTTTT.